These 8 T cell receptor beta chains were all obtained from the same sample, sequenced in a study of identical twins. TCRdb redid the calling of the 5' RACE reads with MiXCR, one entry per CDR3 protein. The data show 500,000 to 650,000 distinct CDR3 sequences, with around 20% seen just once and roughly 0.5% held by the top ten. This sample was also put to use in a study of yellow fever vaccine responses in identical twins.

Material for sequencing was CD4+ T cells sorted from blood. These receptor sequences come from a woman younger than 35 in good health.

The chain carries TRBV4-1 and TRBJ2-5, with D uncertain. CDR1 is MGHRA and CDR2 is YSYEKL in the germline V gene. Trimming shortened V by 1 base and J by 3 bases, and 9 bases separated the two germline ends. The CDR3 has 14 residues. The CDR3 DNA is TGCGCCAGCAGCCAAGTTTCCCGTGAAGAGACCCAGTACTTC. Protein product: CASSQVSREETQYF.

The rearrangement joins TRBV3-1 to TRBJ1-1, with a weak D call TRBD1 (5 bases). Germline assignment: CDR1 LGHDT and CDR2 YNNKEL (reference sequence). The V and J ends lost 3 bases and 4 bases respectively, with 9 bases between them. The CDR3 is 13 amino acids. CDR3 in DNA: TGTGCCAGCAGCCACTCCGGGGGCACTGAAGCTTTCTTT. Protein: CASSHSGGTEAFF.

The V gene is TRBV3-1, the J gene TRBJ2-1; D may be TRBD2 (7 bases). V was clipped by 4 bases and J by 7 bases, with 20 bases between them. Looked up from germline, CDR1 is LGHDT and CDR2 is YNNKEL (reference sequence). The CDR3 spans 16 residues. Here the CDR3 reads CASSPPLGGAGNEQFF. CDR3 coding DNA: TGTGCCAGCAGCCCTCCTTTAGGGGGGGCGGGGAATGAGCAGTTCTTC.

The chain has TRBV12-3 or TRBV12-4 and TRBJ1-4, with D possibly matching TRBD1 (5 bases). Trimming stripped 5 bases from V and 8 bases from J, with 18 bases between. This CDR3 region has 15 residues. The CDR3 is CASSVSRVGVEKLFF. CDR3 nucleotides: TGTGCCAGCAGTGTCTCCAGGGTGGGGGTAGAAAAACTGTTTTTT.

This clonotype was recorded a few times. The chain combines TRBV7-3 with TRBJ2-1, with D perhaps matching TRBD1 (5 bases). V was clipped by 5 bases and J by 3 bases, with 11 bases between them. Looked up from germline, CDR1 is SGHTA and CDR2 is FQGTGA. The CDR3 has 14 residues. CDR3: CASSQGADYNEQFF. CDR3 sequence (DNA): TGTGCCAGCAGCCAAGGGGCAGACTACAATGAGCAGTTCTTC. The entire variable domain, with the rest obtained from reference TRBV7-3 and TRBJ2-1, is as follows: GAGVSQTPSNKVTEKGKYVELRCDPISGHTALYWYRQSLGQGPEFLIYFQGTGAADDSGLPNDRFFAVRPEGSVSTLKIQRTERGDSAVYLCASSQGADYNEQFFGPGTRLTVL.

Worth noting for this clonotype: This likely comes from a read error, as the CDR3 has no conserved phenylalanine or tryptophan at its end. The chain has TRBV12-3 or TRBV12-4 and TRBJ2-5; TRBD2 is a possible D gene (5 bases). Between the trimmed V and J ends, which lost 4 bases and 5 bases, there was a span of 14 bases. The CDR3 totals 14 residues. The CDR3 DNA reads as TGTGCCAGCAGTTCCGGACCCTGGAGGGAGACCCAGTACCTC. As protein: CASSSGPWRETQYL.

There are many counts of this clonotype. V and J are TRBV7-9 and TRBJ1-1; no firm D call. The V gene's germline CDR1 is SEHNR and CDR2 FQNEAQ (reference sequence). V was trimmed by 4 bases and J by 2 bases, leaving 8 bases between them. The CDR3 covers 13 residues. The CDR3 here is CASSSAGNTEAFF. DNA for the CDR3: TGTGCCAGCAGCTCAGCAGGTAACACTGAAGCTTTCTTT. The full variable domain, rest sourced from reference TRBV7-9 and TRBJ1-1, is DTGVSQNPRHKITKRGQNVTFRCDPISEHNRLYWYRQTLGQGPEFLTYFQNEAQLEKSRLLSDRFSAERPKGSFSTLEIQRTEQGDSAMYLCASSSAGNTEAFFGQGTRLTVV.

This chain joins TRBV3-1 and TRBJ2-3, with TRBD1 matching over 7 bases. The CDR3 loop spans 17 amino acids. Losses at the gene ends were 1 base for V and 4 bases for J; bases not matched to a gene: 11. CDR1 and CDR2 (germline): LGHDT, YNNKEL (reference sequence). The CDR3 reads CASSQVGATGRADTQYF. Written as DNA, the CDR3 is TGTGCCAGCAGCCAAGTGGGGGCGACAGGGCGAGCAGATACGCAGTATTTT.